The clone carrying this T cell receptor (beta chain) was counted a few times. As yet, its antigen is unknown. The data belong to a study of response to subunit inactivated influenza vaccine. General study findings and limits: Each seasonal influenza vaccination recruits few new T cells, the authors suggested.

TCRdb itself ran the RT-PCR reads through MiXCR, one entry per CDR3 protein. The sample contains hundreds of thousands of distinct CDR3 sequences, 12% of which appear only once. The CDR3 consists of 13 residues. Looked up from germline, CDR1 is SEHNR and CDR2 is FQNEAQ (reference sequence). Trimming took 4 bases from V and 8 from J, leaving 9 bases between them. Sequences were derived from PBMCs from blood, sampled on the day of vaccination. This sequence joins TRBV7-9 and TRBJ1-6; the D is unclear. The origin of this receptor is a man aged 50-60 years who received an inactivated influenza vaccine. The CDR3 region is CASSSPGDSPLHF. The CDR3 DNA reads TGTGCCAGCAGCTCACCAGGCGATTCACCCCTCCACTTT.